This T cell receptor (beta chain) comes out of a study of PD-L1 blockade in urothelial cancer. The wider study: Beginning in about 2014, patients received atezolizumab, given as 1,200 mg intravenously every 3 weeks. Per blood sample, T cells had a median of around 140,000.

Patients had locally advanced or metastatic urothelial carcinoma. A remark on this clone: Its target is unknown.

Broader study findings: Clonality of blood TCR below the median before treatment predicted better survival.

Profiled with immunoSEQ multiplex PCR; TCRdb holds only in-frame clones, not every one. The data show about 100,000 clones, roughly nine tenths seen once. From germline, CDR1 is SGHNT and CDR2 YYREEE (reference sequence). Losses at the gene ends were 0 bases for V and 6 bases for J; bases not matched to a gene: 5. The CDR3 is made up of 15 amino acids. Sequencing was performed on PBMCs, taken around atezolizumab (anti-PD-L1) treatment. V gene TRBV5-4 combines with J gene TRBJ2-1; the match to TRBD2 covers 8 bases. The receptor comes from a woman of 80 years or more with urothelial cancer. The DNA for the CDR3 is TGTGCCAGCAGCTTGGGGGGGCTAGCGGGCAATGAGCAGTTCTTC. Protein product: CASSLGGLAGNEQFF. The full variable domain, in which reference TRBV5-4 and TRBJ2-1 provide the parts outside the CDR3, is ETGVTQSPTHLIKTRGQQVTLRCSSQSGHNTVSWYQQALGQGPQFIFQYYREEENGRGNFPPRFSGLQFPNYSSELNVNALELDDSALYLCASSLGGLAGNEQFFGPGTRLTVL.